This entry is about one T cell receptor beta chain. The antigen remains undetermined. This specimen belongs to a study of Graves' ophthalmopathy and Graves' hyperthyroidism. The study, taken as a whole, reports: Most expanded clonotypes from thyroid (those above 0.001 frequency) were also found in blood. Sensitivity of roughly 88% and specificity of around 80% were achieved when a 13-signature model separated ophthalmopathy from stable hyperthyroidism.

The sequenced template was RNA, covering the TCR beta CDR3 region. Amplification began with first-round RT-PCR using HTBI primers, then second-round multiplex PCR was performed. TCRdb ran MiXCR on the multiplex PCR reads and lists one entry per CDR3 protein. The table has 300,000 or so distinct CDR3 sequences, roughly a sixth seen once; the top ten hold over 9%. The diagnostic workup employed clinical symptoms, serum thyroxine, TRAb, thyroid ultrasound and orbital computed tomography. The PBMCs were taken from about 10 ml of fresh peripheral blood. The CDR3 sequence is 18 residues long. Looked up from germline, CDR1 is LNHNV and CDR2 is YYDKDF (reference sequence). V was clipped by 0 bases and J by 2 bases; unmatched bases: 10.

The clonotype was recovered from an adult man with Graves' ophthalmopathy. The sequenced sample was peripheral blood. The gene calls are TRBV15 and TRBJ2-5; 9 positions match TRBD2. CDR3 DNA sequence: TGTGCCACCAGCAGAGATCATAGCGGGAGTTTATTGCAAGAGACCCAGTACTTC. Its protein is CATSRDHSGSLLQETQYF.